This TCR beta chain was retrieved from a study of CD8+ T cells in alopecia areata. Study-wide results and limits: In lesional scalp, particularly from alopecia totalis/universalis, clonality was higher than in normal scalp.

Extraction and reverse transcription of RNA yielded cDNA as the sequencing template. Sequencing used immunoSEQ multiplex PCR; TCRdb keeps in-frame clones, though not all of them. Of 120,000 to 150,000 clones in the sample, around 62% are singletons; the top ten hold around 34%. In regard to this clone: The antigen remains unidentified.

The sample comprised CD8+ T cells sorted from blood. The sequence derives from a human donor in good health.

The CDR3 DNA is TGTGCCAGCAGCGTAGCCGGGACAAAAGAGACCCAGTACTTC. This translates into CASSVAGTKETQYF. The chain couples TRBV9 to TRBJ2-5; the D gene is possibly TRBD1 (6 bases). Per the germline V gene, CDR1 is SGDLS and CDR2 is YYNGEE. The CDR3 is made up of 14 amino acids. Trimming took 0 bases from V and 3 from J, leaving 9 bases between them.